This T cell receptor (beta chain) was profiled in a study of identical twins. Study-wide results and limits: Conclusions were based on cross-sectional statistical analysis, without following the same donors.

Template switching added a universal primer site; cDNA carried unique molecular identifiers. TCRdb independently ran MiXCR on the 5' RACE reads; one entry per CDR3 protein. Here the sample spans about 220,000 distinct CDR3 sequences, approximately 7.8% being singletons. To note about this clonotype: Its target is unknown.

These data were likewise used in another study, on yellow fever vaccine responses in identical twins.

The receptor's source is a woman aged 18-35 years in good health. The sequenced sample was CD8+ T cells sorted from blood.

CDR3 coding DNA: TGTGCCAGCAGCCCCCTTGGGGGGAGCTACAATGAGCAGTTCTTC. The encoded protein is CASSPLGGSYNEQFF. This chain links TRBV14 with TRBJ2-1; D may be TRBD2 (6 bases). CDR1 is SGHDN, CDR2 FVKESK, per germline. CDR3 length: 15 amino acids. Deletions cut 4 bases from V and 3 bases from J, with 13 bases between.